This T cell receptor beta chain was obtained from a study of identical twins. Study conclusions and caveats: Twins showed weaker excess sharing in their beta out-of-frame sequences.

A single record per CDR3 protein comes from TCRdb applying MiXCR to the 5' RACE reads. The table shows some 500,000 distinct CDR3 sequences, with 14% occurring only once. With respect to this clonotype: Its antigen remains unidentified.

The V gene's germline CDR1 is LNHNV and CDR2 YYDKDF (reference sequence). V was shortened by 0 bases and J by 0 bases, with 8 bases between the two germline ends. CDR3 length: 15 amino acids. Another study also made use of these data, one on yellow fever vaccine responses in identical twins.

The clonotype was recovered from a woman younger than 35 in good health. The sequenced sample was CD4+ T cells sorted from blood. The V and J genes are TRBV15 and TRBJ2-5; no definite D call. The CDR3 region has the DNA TGTGCCACCAGCAGAGAGAGGTTCTACCAAGAGACCCAGTACTTC. Translated: CATSRERFYQETQYF. Full variable domain (remainder filled in from reference TRBV15 and TRBJ2-5): DAMVIQNPRYQVTQFGKPVTLSCSQTLNHNVMYWYQQKSSQAPKLLFHYYDKDFNNEADTPDNFQSRRPNTSFCFLDIRSPGLGDTAMYLCATSRERFYQETQYFGPGTRLLVL.